This TCR beta chain was found in a study of blood T cell repertoires in COVID-19. Trimming stripped 1 base from V and 5 bases from J, with 4 bases between. This CDR3 comprises 11 residues. Germline loops: CDR1 SGHRS, CDR2 YFSETQ. This table comes from immunoSEQ multiplex PCR, and its TCRdb copy is limited to in-frame clones, with some not included. The data show some 400,000 clones, with more than 70% seen just once and 10% held by the top ten. The sample was peripheral blood. The receptor was isolated from a woman aged 30 to 39 with COVID-19, enrolled during active disease. The chain recombines TRBV5-1 with TRBJ2-7; unclear D gene. CDR3 sequence reads: CASSLRDEQYF. DNA of the CDR3: TGCGCCAGCAGCTTGCGGGACGAGCAGTACTTC.